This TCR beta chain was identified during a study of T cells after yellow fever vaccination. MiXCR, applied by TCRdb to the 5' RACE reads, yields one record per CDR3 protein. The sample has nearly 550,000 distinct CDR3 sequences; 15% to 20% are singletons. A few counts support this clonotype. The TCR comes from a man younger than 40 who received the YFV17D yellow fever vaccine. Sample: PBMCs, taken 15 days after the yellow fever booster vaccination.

The CDR3 region has the DNA TGTGCCAGCAGTTATGGACAGGTGGGGGAGCAGTACTTC. Translating it yields CASSYGQVGEQYF. The chain has TRBV6-5 and TRBJ2-7; 7 bases are a match to TRBD1. The CDR3 covers 13 residues. Germline-derived CDR1 and CDR2 are MNHEY and SVGAGI. Trimming removed 3 bases from V and 7 bases from J; junction bases left unmatched: 6.